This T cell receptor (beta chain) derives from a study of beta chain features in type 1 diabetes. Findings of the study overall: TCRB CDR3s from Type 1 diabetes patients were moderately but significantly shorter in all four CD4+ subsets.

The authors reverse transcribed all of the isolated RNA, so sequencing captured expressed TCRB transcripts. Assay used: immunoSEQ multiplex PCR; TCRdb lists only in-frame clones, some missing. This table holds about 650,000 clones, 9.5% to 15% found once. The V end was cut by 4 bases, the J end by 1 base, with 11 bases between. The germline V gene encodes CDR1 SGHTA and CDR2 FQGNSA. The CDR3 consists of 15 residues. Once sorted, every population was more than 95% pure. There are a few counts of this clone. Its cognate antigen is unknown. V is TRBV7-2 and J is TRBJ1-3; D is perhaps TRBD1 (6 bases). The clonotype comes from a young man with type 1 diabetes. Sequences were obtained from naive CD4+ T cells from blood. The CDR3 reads CASSSGQGSGNTIYF. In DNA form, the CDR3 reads TGTGCCAGCAGCTCCGGTCAGGGGTCTGGAAACACCATATATTTT.